These 18 T cell receptor beta chains were sequenced from one sample in a study of T cell responses to AZD1222 COVID-19 vaccine. Libraries were prepared by immunoSEQ multiplex PCR; TCRdb keeps only in-frame clonotypes and omits some of them. Of over 85,000 clones listed, approximately 88% are singletons. This specimen consisted of peripheral blood, obtained on day 0 of AZD1222 vaccination. The receptors come from an adult in good health.

The chain has TRBV12-3 or TRBV12-4 and TRBJ1-2; no reliable D call. This CDR3 comprises 11 residues. V was clipped by 3 bases and J by 4 bases, with 3 bases between them. The CDR3 nucleotides read TGTGCCAGCAGTTTTTCCTATGGCTACACCTTC. Its translation is CASSFSYGYTF.

The genes are TRBV20-1 and TRBJ2-5; unclear D gene. The CDR3 totals 11 residues. Germline V gives CDR1 DFQATT, CDR2 SNEGSKA (reference sequence). The V end was cut by 8 bases, the J end by 2 bases, with 9 bases between. The CDR3 region is CSTTRQETQYF. Here the CDR3 DNA reads TGCAGTACCACACGACAAGAGACCCAGTACTTC.

This clone was recorded only once. The genes are TRBV11-2 and TRBJ2-1, with 7 bases aligning to TRBD2. From germline, CDR1 is SGHAT and CDR2 FQNNGV. Trimming cost V 5 bases and J 3 bases; bases outside gene matches: 10. This CDR3 has 16 residues. CDR3 sequence: CASSRGAGALYNEQFF. The CDR3 nucleotides read TGTGCCAGCAGCCGGGGCGCGGGAGCACTCTACAATGAGCAGTTCTTC.

The sample holds one count of this clone. The chain has TRBV6-1 and TRBJ2-2; TRBD1 is a possible D gene (5 bases). CDR1 and CDR2 (germline): MNHNS, SASEGT. The CDR3 runs to 15 residues. V was trimmed by 3 bases and J by 3 bases, leaving 11 bases between them. The CDR3 loop reads CASSERRVDTGELFF. In DNA form, the CDR3 reads TGTGCCAGCAGTGAGCGCAGGGTTGACACCGGGGAGCTGTTTTTT.

The chain couples TRBV7-2 to TRBJ1-5, with D unresolved. Between the trimmed V and J ends, which lost 5 bases and 5 bases, there was a span of 10 bases. CDR3 length: 13 amino acids. The germline V gene encodes CDR1 SGHTA and CDR2 FQGNSA. CDR3 nucleotides: TGTGCCAGCAGCCCGACATTTTATCAGCCCCAGCATTTT. Protein sequence: CASSPTFYQPQHF.

The chain is built from TRBV19 and TRBJ2-7; D may be TRBD1 (6 bases). V lost 9 bases and J lost 6, with 18 bases in between. Germline lookup yields CDR1 LNHDA and CDR2 SQIVND (reference sequence). CDR3 length equals 13 residues. CDR3 sequence reads: CASSRGPGVEQYF. The CDR3 DNA sequence: TGTGCCAGCTCCAGGGGCCCCGGAGTCGAGCAGTACTTC.

The rearrangement uses TRBV6-4 and TRBJ2-3; D is unclear. V gave up 5 bases and J gave up 5 bases, with 11 bases separating them. From germline, CDR1 is MRHNA and CDR2 SNTAGT. This CDR3 has 13 amino acids. The CDR3 nucleotides are TGTGCCAGCAGTCTCGGAGTTGGAGATACGCAGTATTTT. It yields the protein CASSLGVGDTQYF.

The chain recombines TRBV18 with TRBJ1-3; TRBD1 is a possible D gene (5 bases). The CDR3 runs to 15 residues. Germline V CDR1 and CDR2: KGHSH, LQKENI. V lost 0 bases and J 6 bases, leaving 12 bases between the germline ends. CDR3 in amino acids: CASSPPGRGENTIYF. The CDR3 region has the DNA TGTGCCAGCTCACCACCTGGACGGGGGGAAAACACCATATATTTT.

This chain connects TRBV2 to TRBJ2-5; D gene unclear. Germline V lookup: CDR1 SNHLY, CDR2 FYNNEI. Deletions cut 3 bases from V and 7 bases from J, with 12 bases between. The CDR3 has 13 amino acids. CDR3: CASSDGPVGTQYF. Here the CDR3 DNA reads TGTGCCAGCAGTGACGGCCCGGTGGGGACCCAGTACTTC.

V is TRBV19 and J is TRBJ2-2, with D unresolved. The length of the CDR3 is 15 residues. V dropped 5 bases and J dropped 7 bases, with 17 bases sitting between them. Per germline, CDR1 LNHDA and CDR2 SQIVND (reference sequence). CDR3 sequence (DNA): TGTGCCAGTAGTCCACCCTGGGCGGTCGGCGGGGAGCTGTTTTTT. It specifies CASSPPWAVGGELFF.

This chain uses TRBV28 with TRBJ2-7; TRBD1 is a possible D gene (6 bases). V was shortened by 3 bases and J by 5 bases, with 14 bases between the two germline ends. Germline values: CDR1 MDHEN, CDR2 SYDVKM. The CDR3 is 14 amino acids. The CDR3 is CASSFLTGGDEQYF. In DNA form, the CDR3 reads TGTGCCAGCAGTTTCCTGACAGGTGGCGACGAGCAGTACTTC. The variable domain in full, with the rest retrieved from reference TRBV28 and TRBJ2-7, is DVKVTQSSRYLVKRTGEKVFLECVQDMDHENMFWYRQDPGLGLRLIYFSYDVKMKEKGDIPEGYSVSREKKERFSLILESASTNQTSMYLCASSFLTGGDEQYFGPGTRLTVT.

CDR3 nucleotide sequence: TGTGCCAGTAGTCCGACAGTCAATCAGCCCCAGCATTTT. Encoded protein: CASSPTVNQPQHF. The chain combines TRBV19 with TRBJ1-5; TRBD1 is a possible D gene (5 bases). Germline loops: CDR1 LNHDA, CDR2 SQIVND (reference sequence). V was shortened by 5 bases and J by 3 bases, with 8 bases between the two germline ends. The CDR3 contains 13 residues. Looking up the rest from reference TRBV19 and TRBJ1-5 gives the full variable domain: DGGITQSPKYLFRKEGQNVTLSCEQNLNHDAMYWYRQDPGQGLRLIYYSQIVNDFQKGDIAEGYSVSREKKESFPLTVTSAQKNPTAFYLCASSPTVNQPQHFGDGTRLSIL.

The count of this clone is one. The chain combines TRBV25-1 with TRBJ2-1; 7 bases fit TRBD2. There are 12 residues in the CDR3. The J segment lost 3 bases and the V segment lost 8 bases, leaving 1 base of the junction unmatched. Germline V lookup: CDR1 MGHDK, CDR2 SYGVNS. This CDR3 reads CASGTNYNEQFF. The CDR3 DNA sequence: TGTGCCAGCGGGACTAACTACAATGAGCAGTTCTTC.

The V call is TRBV7-2, the J call TRBJ1-1; 8 nucleotides agree with TRBD1. The CDR3 sequence is 14 residues long. Germline lookup yields CDR1 SGHTA and CDR2 FQGNSA. The junction had 5 bases not matched to a gene; V was cut back by 3 bases and J by 5 bases. CDR3 region: CASSFDRGRTEAFF. The CDR3 DNA reads as TGTGCCAGCAGCTTTGACAGGGGAAGGACTGAAGCTTTCTTT.

Comment on this clone: Given a much more abundant clone one base away, this may be a read error. The chain employs TRBV6-1 and TRBJ2-2; 10 bases are shared with TRBD1. This CDR3 is 15 amino acids long. In germline, CDR1 is MNHNS, CDR2 SASEGT. J was trimmed by 3 bases and V by 5 bases; bases with no gene match: 3. DNA for the CDR3: TGTGCCAGCAGTACCGGGACAGGGGACACCGGGGAGCTGTTTTTT. Its translation: CASSTGTGDTGELFF.

The chain uses TRBV11-2 and TRBJ2-2; 10 bases map to TRBD2. The CDR3 sequence is 17 residues long. Germline assignment: CDR1 SGHAT and CDR2 FQNNGV. Trimming removed 3 bases from V and 6 bases from J; junction bases left unmatched: 10. In DNA form, the CDR3 reads TGTGCCAGCAGCTTGGGGGCTAGCGGGAGTCGCCCCGGGGAGCTGTTTTTT. Translated: CASSLGASGSRPGELFF.

The V call is TRBV19, the J call TRBJ1-2; D is unresolved. With 4 bases removed from V and 0 bases from J, the gap between germline ends came to 18 bases. Germline-derived CDR1 and CDR2 are LNHDA and SQIVND (reference sequence). This CDR3 is 17 amino acids long. CDR3 sequence reads: CASSNQNPTATNYGYTF. DNA for the CDR3: TGTGCCAGTAGTAACCAAAACCCCACAGCCACTAACTATGGCTACACCTTC. The full variable domain, its missing parts supplied by reference TRBV19 and TRBJ1-2, is DGGITQSPKYLFRKEGQNVTLSCEQNLNHDAMYWYRQDPGQGLRLIYYSQIVNDFQKGDIAEGYSVSREKKESFPLTVTSAQKNPTAFYLCASSNQNPTATNYGYTFGSGTRLTVV.

This chain connects TRBV10-3 to TRBJ2-3, with D possibly matching TRBD1 (6 bases). The ends were cut back, 6 bases at V and 1 base at J, with 14 bases in the middle. CDR3 size: 15 residues. The germline CDR1 and CDR2 sequences are ENHRY and SYGVKD. In DNA form, the CDR3 reads TGTGCCATCAGAACAGGGACCGGGCGCACAGATACGCAGTATTTT. It is translated as CAIRTGTGRTDTQYF.